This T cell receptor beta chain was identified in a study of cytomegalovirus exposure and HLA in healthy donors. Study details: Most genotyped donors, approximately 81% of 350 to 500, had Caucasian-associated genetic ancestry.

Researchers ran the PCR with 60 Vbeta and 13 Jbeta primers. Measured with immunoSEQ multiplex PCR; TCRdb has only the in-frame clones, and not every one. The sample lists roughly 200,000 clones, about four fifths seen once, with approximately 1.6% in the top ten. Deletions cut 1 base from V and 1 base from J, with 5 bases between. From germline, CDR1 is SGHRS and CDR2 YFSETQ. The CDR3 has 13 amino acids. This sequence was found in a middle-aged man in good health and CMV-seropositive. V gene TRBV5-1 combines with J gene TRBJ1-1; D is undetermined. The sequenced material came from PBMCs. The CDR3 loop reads CASSLLGNTEAFF. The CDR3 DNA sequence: TGCGCCAGCAGCTTGCTAGGGAACACTGAAGCTTTCTTT.